Presented here are 16 T cell receptor beta chains from one specimen sequenced in a study of blood T cells in healthy people across ages. Primed by a sample-barcoded 5' primer and a J-beta primer mix, a second PCR proceeded for about 6 to 12 cycles. TCRdb fed the 5' RACE reads into MiXCR, producing one record per CDR3 protein. The sample lists almost 1 million distinct CDR3 sequences, about 51% occurring once. The sample comprised blood. The receptors were gathered from a woman aged 60-75 years in good health.

This clonotype was counted a few times. As DNA, the CDR3 is TGCAGCGGCCGTAGCGGGTACGATTTCCAAGAGACCCAGTACTTC. It is translated as CSGRSGYDFQETQYF. The J gene is TRBJ2-5, the V gene TRBV29-1; 7 nucleotides match TRBD2. CDR3 size: 15 residues. Germline assignment: CDR1 SQVTM and CDR2 ANQGSEA. The trim removed 7 bases at V and 1 base at J, leaving 12 bases unmatched.

The CDR3 reads CASSVAQGNTDTQYF. CDR3 bases: TGTGCCAGCAGCGTAGCACAGGGGAACACAGATACGCAGTATTTT. The V gene is TRBV9, the J gene TRBJ2-3, with 7 bases lining up with TRBD1. The V gene end was trimmed by 0 bases and the J gene end by 2 bases; junction bases not matched to a gene: 3. CDR1 is SGDLS and CDR2 is YYNGEE in the germline V gene. This CDR3 region has 15 residues. The full variable domain, its missing parts supplied by reference TRBV9 and TRBJ2-3, is DSGVTQTPKHLITATGQRVTLRCSPRSGDLSVYWYQQSLDQGLQFLIQYYNGEERAKGNILERFSAQQFPDLHSELNLSSLELGDSALYFCASSVAQGNTDTQYFGPGTRLTVL.

This clonotype occurred a few times. This rearrangement joins TRBV4-1 to TRBJ2-7, with 8 bases identical to TRBD1. The CDR3 runs 16 residues. Germline V gene data show CDR1 as MGHRA and CDR2 as YSYEKL. V dropped 1 base and J dropped 5; count of bases not matched to a gene: 10. Written as DNA, the CDR3 is TGCGCCAGCAGCCAAGTTCCCCAGACAGGGGCACACGAGCAGTACTTC. This codes for CASSQVPQTGAHEQYF.

In its sample, this clonotype was seen a few times. This chain uses TRBV9 with TRBJ2-1; 14 bases align to TRBD2. V lost 8 bases to trimming and J lost 9 bases; unmatched junction nucleotides: 4. Germline-derived CDR1 and CDR2 are SGDLS and YYNGEE. The CDR3 is made up of 13 amino acids. The CDR3 sequence is CASGTSGRTEQFF. In DNA, the CDR3 is TGTGCCAGTGGGACTAGCGGGAGAACTGAGCAGTTCTTC.

This clonotype was counted many times. The chain employs TRBV20-1 and TRBJ2-5; D is uncertain. Germline V gene lookup returns CDR1 DFQATT and CDR2 SNEGSKA (reference sequence). This CDR3 comprises 11 residues. Here the CDR3 reads CSVIARETQYF. CDR3 sequence (DNA): TGCAGCGTTATAGCTCGGGAGACCCAGTACTTC.

The chain couples TRBV29-1 to TRBJ1-2; D is unclear. The germline CDR1 and CDR2 sequences are SQVTM and ANQGSEA. The V gene lost 1 base and the J gene lost 2 bases, with 11 bases spanning the gap. The CDR3 contains 14 residues. CDR3 in amino acids: CSVEGSPSNYGYTF. The DNA of the CDR3 is TGCAGCGTTGAAGGCTCCCCGTCAAACTATGGCTACACCTTC.

In DNA, the CDR3 is TGTGCCAGCAGCCGCCTTGGGCTTAGTCTGGAGACCCAGTACTTC. It is translated as CASSRLGLSLETQYF. The chain employs TRBV5-8 and TRBJ2-5; D remains ambiguous. Germline-derived CDR1 and CDR2 are SGHTS and YDEGEE. The CDR3 extends over 15 amino acids. V lost 4 bases, J lost 5 bases, and 18 bases lay in between.

This chain joins TRBV7-2 and TRBJ1-1; possibly TRBD1 for D (6 bases). Trimming removed 2 bases at V and 5 bases at J, with 9 bases between. Germline CDR1 and CDR2: SGHTA and FQGNSA. There are 13 residues in the CDR3. CDR3 nucleotides: TGTGCCAGCAGCTTAAAAGGGGGGACTGAAGCTTTCTTT. It yields the protein CASSLKGGTEAFF.

This clonotype was found a few times. The J gene is TRBJ1-2, the V gene TRBV28; 8 bases align to TRBD1. Germline V lookup: CDR1 MDHEN, CDR2 SYDVKM. CDR3 length: 17 amino acids. J lost 7 bases, V lost 4 bases, and 17 bases had no gene match. The CDR3 DNA sequence: TGTGCCAGCAGTTCCCGAATGGGGGTCGACAGGGGACGTGGCTACACCTTC. This codes for CASSSRMGVDRGRGYTF.

The chain has TRBV5-1 and TRBJ2-1, with TRBD2 matching over 7 bases. The CDR3 runs to 13 residues. Germline V gene sequence: CDR1 SGHRS, CDR2 YFSETQ. The J segment lost 6 bases and the V segment lost 7 bases, leaving 7 bases of the junction unmatched. The CDR3 bases are TGCGCCAGCGCCAAGTGGGGGGGCAATGAGCAGTTCTTC. Translating it yields CASAKWGGNEQFF.

This clonotype was observed a handful of times. The gene calls are TRBV7-2 and TRBJ2-6, with D possibly called TRBD1 or TRBD2 (6 bases each). The CDR3 has 17 residues. Per germline, CDR1 SGHTA and CDR2 FQGNSA. Trimming shortened V by 6 bases and J by 0 bases, and 15 bases separated the two germline ends. The CDR3 coding sequence is TGTGCCAGCAGACAGGGAGGCCCTAGCTCTGGGGCCAACGTCCTGACTTTC. Protein: CASRQGGPSSGANVLTF.

The CDR3 spells CASSPPGLAGNTDTQYF. The CDR3 DNA reads as TGTGCCAGCTCACCACCGGGACTAGCGGGAAACACAGATACGCAGTATTTT. The J gene is TRBJ2-3, the V gene TRBV18; 13 bases align to TRBD2. The CDR3 contains 17 residues. The ends lost 0 bases at V and 2 bases at J; junction bases unmatched: 2. Germline V gene data show CDR1 as KGHSH and CDR2 as LQKENI. The full variable domain, rest sourced from reference TRBV18 and TRBJ2-3, is NAGVMQNPRHLVRRRGQEARLRCSPMKGHSHVYWYRQLPEEGLKFMVYLQKENIIDESGMPKERFSAEFPKEGPSILRIQQVVRGDSAAYFCASSPPGLAGNTDTQYFGPGTRLTVL.

The rearrangement uses TRBV28 and TRBJ2-7, with 8 bases that match TRBD1. The closer fit of TRBJ2-5 to the DNA end suggests the J call may be wrong. The CDR3 sequence is 16 residues long. Looked up from germline, CDR1 is MDHEN and CDR2 is SYDVKM. The CDR3 loop is CASRAWAGGNRETQYF. CDR3 in DNA: TGTGCCAGCAGAGCTTGGGCAGGGGGCAATCGGGAGACCCAGTACTTC.

This chain links TRBV6-2 or TRBV6-3 with TRBJ2-7; 8 positions match TRBD1. V lost 4 bases, J lost 3 bases, and 20 bases stayed unmatched. Germline CDR1 and CDR2: MNHEY and SVGEGT. The CDR3 length is 19 residues. CDR3 loop: CASSSLRQGRGLRGYEQYF. The CDR3 DNA follows: TGTGCCAGCAGTTCCCTCCGACAGGGGAGAGGGCTACGGGGCTACGAGCAGTACTTC.

This clonotype was detected many times. This chain uses TRBV4-3 with TRBJ2-3; D is undetermined. The germline V gene has CDR1 LGHNA and CDR2 YSLEER. Trimming removed 0 bases at V and 6 bases at J, with 4 bases between. The CDR3 has 12 residues. CDR3 DNA sequence: TGCGCCAGCAGCCAAGATTGGGATACGCAGTATTTT. It codes for CASSQDWDTQYF.

This clonotype was seen more than once but under ten times. The chain has TRBV5-6 and TRBJ2-5; TRBD1 aligns across 8 bases. Germline CDR1 SGHDT, CDR2 YYEEEE. This CDR3 has 15 residues. Losses at the gene ends were 4 bases for V and 7 bases for J; bases not matched to a gene: 12. CDR3 sequence reads: CASSLQGVYSGTQYF. Written as DNA, the CDR3 is TGTGCCAGCAGCCTACAGGGGGTTTATAGTGGGACCCAGTACTTC.